The T cell receptor (beta chain) under discussion was sequenced for a study of vaccination effects on CD4 cells after COVID-19 (dated by TCRdb to between 2021 and 2022). Broadly, across the study: Two doses of either the BNT162b2 or the mRNA-1273 mRNA SARS-CoV-2 vaccine were administered to participants. SARS-CoV-2 spike-specific CD4+ TCR repertoires from before and after mRNA vaccination were compared in COVID-19 convalescent patients and in infection-naive vaccine recipients. The full study included 10 COVID-19 convalescent patients and a few SARS-CoV-2-naive healthy vaccine recipients. In the study, cultures from other donors were sequenced using the Oncomine TCR Beta short-read assay on an Illumina iSeq 100. Results the study describes overall, beyond this receptor: In healthy vaccine recipients, vaccine-induced clones were almost all SARS-CoV-2 mono-reactive, with only 1 of 255 cross-reactive with common cold coronaviruses. Only a small number of convalescent patients were included, and no early post-infection timepoints were available, which limited the study. Clones induced by infection and clones induced by vaccination both contracted markedly at late timepoints after vaccination, which fits with T cell responses waning over time.

The method was the immunoSEQ multiplex PCR assay. DNA from the cultured and isolated CD4+ T cells underwent TCR beta CDR3 sequencing. In the source study's methods: The analysis removed non-productive TCR sequences, trimmed reads to the CDR3 region, and retained only CDR3s that were 7 or more amino acids long. Antigen-specific clonotypes were identified with the MANAFEST web app by comparing expansion in peptide wells against reference cultures. Positive clones required FDR<0.05 expansion versus reference and all other wells, odds ratio above 5, and frequency above 0.1% in two replicate wells. Clonotypes significantly expanded in SARS-CoV-2 spike wells and in at least one common cold coronavirus spike condition were defined as cross-reactive. CDR3 similarity was assessed by Levenshtein distance using the stringdist R package, and unrooted trees were constructed with ape in R 3.6.1. TCRdb carries this immuneACCESS record with in-frame sequences only. Its versions omit some clonotypes, under half of them owing to an unresolved V gene in the studies checked, with the rest unexplained. V and J calls and clone size are copied from that table; D and trimming were computed from the DNA. The sample has tens of thousands of clones on record, approximately 72% of them singletons. The ten largest clones represent around 3% of the sample.

Details on this clone: Its cognate antigen has yet to be identified. No base quality information exists; no much larger clone differs at one position.

The CDR3 starts with the cysteine, ends with the phenylalanine, and has 13 residues. CDR3 DNA only is kept here, 39 bases in frame from base 1. CDR1 and CDR2 are drawn from the germline V gene: SGHTA, FQGNSA. The V and J ends are trimmed by 5 bases and 4 bases, leaving 9 bases between them. To identify antigen-specific CD4+ T cell clonotypes by their expansion, the ViraFEST assay first stimulated PBMC with viral peptide pools and then applied TCR sequencing. After roughly 11 days of culture, CD4+ T cells were isolated with the EasySep CD4+ T cell isolation kit. The absence of prior SARS-CoV-2 infection in healthy vaccine recipients was confirmed by negative nucleocapsid antibodies before and after vaccination. Each well held around 2 million PBMC cultured in IMDM containing roughly 5.1% human AB serum, roughly 9.9 IU/ml IL-2 and gentamicin, along with around 11 ug/ml peptides. Half of the culture medium was replaced with fresh IL-2-containing medium on days 3 and 7. Unless otherwise noted, each peptide stimulation condition was cultured in triplicate wells. PBMC were separated from whole blood using Ficoll-Paque Plus gradient centrifugation and were then either cryopreserved at -140C or used fresh. The overlapping peptide pools covered the spike proteins of SARS-CoV-2 and of the common cold coronaviruses HCoV-NL63, HCoV-OC43 and HCoV-229E. The QIAamp micro DNA kit was used to extract genomic DNA from the cultured CD4+ T cells.

Rearrangement joined TRBV7-2 to TRBJ2-4, with the D gene not confidently named. The specimen was CD4+ T cells from PBMCs cultured with HCoV-NL63 spike peptides, collected before COVID-19 vaccination. The sample's cell subset or site label, in plain terms: HCoV-NL63 spike overlapping peptide pool stimulation. This clonotype was sampled from a human donor who received a COVID-19 vaccine. The CDR3 reads CASSPYTKNIQYF. The base sequence is TGTGCCAGCAGCCCTTACACAAAAAACATTCAGTACTTC.